Following are 13 T cell receptor beta chains from one sample sequenced in a study of cytomegalovirus exposure and HLA in healthy donors. This PCR relied on a set of 60 Vbeta primers and 13 Jbeta primers. Profiling relied on immunoSEQ multiplex PCR, and the TCRdb table lists in-frame clones only, not all of them. Seen here are 95,000 to 100,000 clones, roughly three quarters observed once, and the top ten hold roughly 8%. Sequencing was carried out using PBMCs. These receptors were collected from a female donor in good health and CMV-seronegative.

This clone was counted once. J is TRBJ2-3 and V is TRBV29-1, with 9 bases lining up with TRBD2. Germline CDR1 and CDR2: SQVTM and ANQGSEA. CDR3 length: 14 residues. J was trimmed by 1 base and V by 5 bases; bases with no gene match: 4. CDR3 sequence: CSVHASGGTDTQYF. The CDR3 DNA reads TGCAGCGTTCACGCTAGCGGGGGCACAGATACGCAGTATTTT.

This sequence joins TRBV7-2 and TRBJ2-1; 7 positions match TRBD1. After removal of 5 bases from V and 2 bases from J, the junction contained 3 bases not matched to a gene. Germline values: CDR1 SGHTA, CDR2 FQGNSA. The CDR3 sequence is 14 residues long. The CDR3 bases are TGTGCCAGCAGCCGGGGACAGACCTACAATGAGCAGTTCTTC. This codes for CASSRGQTYNEQFF.

This sequence joins TRBV5-4 and TRBJ2-3, with D tentatively TRBD2 (6 bases). Trimming left V 0 bases short and J 4 bases short, with 9 bases between. Germline values: CDR1 SGHNT, CDR2 YYREEE (reference sequence). There are 14 residues in the CDR3. CDR3 region: CASSLGGVPDTQYF. The CDR3 DNA reads as TGTGCCAGCAGCTTGGGGGGGGTCCCAGATACGCAGTATTTT. The entire variable domain, with the rest obtained from reference TRBV5-4 and TRBJ2-3, is as follows: ETGVTQSPTHLIKTRGQQVTLRCSSQSGHNTVSWYQQALGQGPQFIFQYYREEENGRGNFPPRFSGLQFPNYSSELNVNALELDDSALYLCASSLGGVPDTQYFGPGTRLTVL.

The rearrangement joins TRBV2 to TRBJ2-3; D perhaps matches TRBD1 (6 bases). Germline V gives CDR1 SNHLY, CDR2 FYNNEI. V gave up 6 bases and J gave up 6 bases, with 25 bases separating them. This CDR3 region has 17 residues. The CDR3 DNA sequence: TGTGCCAGCAGAGCCCGGCTGGGGGACACCATTTTGGATACGCAGTATTTT. This sequence encodes CASRARLGDTILDTQYF.

The chain joins TRBV18 to TRBJ2-7; D possibly corresponds to TRBD1 (6 bases). CDR3 length: 15 residues. Trimming stripped 4 bases from V and 2 bases from J, with 15 bases between. CDR1 and CDR2 (germline): KGHSH, LQKENI. The CDR3 bases are TGTGCCAGCTCACAAACCGGGCAGGGGACCTACGAGCAGTACTTC. Protein sequence: CASSQTGQGTYEQYF. Full variable domain (rest looked up from reference TRBV18 and TRBJ2-7): NAGVMQNPRHLVRRRGQEARLRCSPMKGHSHVYWYRQLPEEGLKFMVYLQKENIIDESGMPKERFSAEFPKEGPSILRIQQVVRGDSAAYFCASSQTGQGTYEQYFGPGTRLTVT.

The chain is built from TRBV19 and TRBJ2-1; 14 bases agree with TRBD2. CDR1 LNHDA and CDR2 SQIVND come from the germline V gene (reference sequence). J gave up 7 bases and V 1 base, and 12 bases lay outside the gene matches. The CDR3 spans 19 residues. In DNA form, the CDR3 reads TGTGCCAGTAGTATAGGCCCCGAGACTAGCGGGAGGGCCAGTAATGAGCAGTTCTTC. Its protein is CASSIGPETSGRASNEQFF. Using reference TRBV19 and TRBJ2-1 for the parts outside the CDR3, the full variable domain is DGGITQSPKYLFRKEGQNVTLSCEQNLNHDAMYWYRQDPGQGLRLIYYSQIVNDFQKGDIAEGYSVSREKKESFPLTVTSAQKNPTAFYLCASSIGPETSGRASNEQFFGPGTRLTVL.

This clone showed up just a few times. This chain joins TRBV6-5 and TRBJ1-5; D is perhaps TRBD1 (5 bases). The CDR3 sequence is 13 residues long. The V and J ends lost 4 bases and 6 bases respectively, with 10 bases between them. Per germline, CDR1 MNHEY and CDR2 SVGAGI. The CDR3 protein is CASSSGFPQPQHF. CDR3 sequence (DNA): TGTGCCAGCAGTTCAGGGTTCCCTCAGCCCCAGCATTTT.

This clone was counted only a few times. At one boundary the junction diverges from the germline segment, which might be a read error. The genes are TRBV7-7 and TRBJ2-1; the D gene is possibly TRBD1 (6 bases). This CDR3 comprises 14 residues. Germline V gene sequence: CDR1 SSHAT, CDR2 FNYEAQ (reference sequence). CDR3 bases: TGTGCTAGCAGTCTAAGCGGACAGTACAATGAGCAGTTCTTC. Amino acids: CASSLSGQYNEQFF.

The rearrangement joins TRBV7-8 to TRBJ2-1; 9 nucleotides align to TRBD2. CDR1 and CDR2 (germline): SGHVS, FQNEAQ. V trimming: 0 bases; J trimming: 10 bases; junction bases outside the gene matches: 7. CDR3 size: 15 residues. Here the CDR3 reads CASSLAVRLADEQFF. The CDR3 DNA follows: TGTGCCAGCAGCTTAGCCGTAAGACTAGCGGACGAGCAGTTCTTC.

The chain carries TRBV5-1 and TRBJ2-7, with D tentatively TRBD1 (5 bases). The V end lost 0 bases, the J end lost 0 bases, and 10 bases lay between the germline ends. Germline lookup yields CDR1 SGHRS and CDR2 YFSETQ. The CDR3 consists of 15 residues. CDR3 nucleotides: TGCGCCAGCAGCTTGGTAGGGGCCAGCTCCTACGAGCAGTACTTC. Encoded protein: CASSLVGASSYEQYF.

This chain joins TRBV6-5 and TRBJ1-5; 7 positions agree with TRBD1. The germline CDR1 and CDR2 sequences are MNHEY and SVGAGI. Unmatched junction bases numbered 11, after V lost 6 bases and J lost 6 bases. CDR3 length equals 15 residues. CDR3 sequence reads: CASSLTGAQGQPQHF. CDR3 DNA: TGTGCCAGCAGCCTAACAGGGGCCCAGGGTCAGCCCCAGCATTTT.

This sequence joins TRBV28 and TRBJ2-7, with TRBD2 identical over 13 bases. The ends lost 5 bases at V and 0 bases at J; junction bases unmatched: 7. This CDR3 contains 17 residues. Germline V gene sequence: CDR1 MDHEN, CDR2 SYDVKM. The CDR3 sequence: CASSSGTSGTISYEQYF. The CDR3 DNA follows: TGTGCCAGCAGTAGCGGGACTAGCGGGACCATCTCCTACGAGCAGTACTTC.

The J gene is TRBJ2-7, the V gene TRBV7-9; 7 nucleotides line up with TRBD1. V trimming: 10 bases; J trimming: 0 bases; junction bases outside the gene matches: 6. This CDR3 is built from 13 residues. Looked up from germline, CDR1 is SEHNR and CDR2 is FQNEAQ (reference sequence). CDR3: CATGTAYSYEQYF. DNA for the CDR3: TGTGCCACGGGGACAGCCTACTCCTACGAGCAGTACTTC.